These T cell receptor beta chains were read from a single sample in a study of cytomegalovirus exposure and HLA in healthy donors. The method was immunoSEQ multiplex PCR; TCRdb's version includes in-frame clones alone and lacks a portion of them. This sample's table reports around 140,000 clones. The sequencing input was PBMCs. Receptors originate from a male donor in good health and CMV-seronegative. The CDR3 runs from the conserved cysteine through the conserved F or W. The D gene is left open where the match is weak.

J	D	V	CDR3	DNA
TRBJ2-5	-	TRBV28	CASSNRGGQETQYF	TGTGCCAGCAGTAACAGGGGGGGACAAGAGACCCAGTACTTC
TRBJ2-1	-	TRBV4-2	CASSLEGDEQFF	TGTGCCAGCAGCCTGGAGGGAGATGAGCAGTTCTTC
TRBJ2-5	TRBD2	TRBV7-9	CASSLMLAEETQYF	TGTGCCAGCAGCTTAATGCTAGCGGAAGAGACCCAGTACTTC
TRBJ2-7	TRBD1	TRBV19	CASSIAGTGGEQYF	TGTGCCAGTAGTATAGCCGGGACAGGGGGCGAGCAGTACTTC
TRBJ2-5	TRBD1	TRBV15	CATRLDRGEETQYF	TGTGCCACCAGGCTGGACAGGGGGGAAGAGACCCAGTACTTC
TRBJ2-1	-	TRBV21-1	CASSKRLTQLNEQFF	TGTGCCAGCAGCAAAAGACTGACCCAGTTAAATGAGCAGTTCTTC
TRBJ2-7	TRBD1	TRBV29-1	CSVDQGTGVAYEQYF	TGCAGCGTTGATCAAGGAACAGGGGTCGCCTACGAGCAGTACTTC
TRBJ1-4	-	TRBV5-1	CASSLGARDEKLFF	TGCGCCAGCAGCTTGGGAGCCAGGGATGAAAAACTGTTTTTT
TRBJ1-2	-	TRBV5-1	CASSLVGEEGYTF	TGCGCCAGCAGCTTGGTAGGGGAGGAAGGCTACACCTTC
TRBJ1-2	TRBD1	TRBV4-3	CASSQYRGLGYGYTF	TGCGCCAGCAGCCAATACAGGGGGCTTGGCTATGGCTACACCTTC
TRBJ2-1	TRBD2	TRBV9	CASSVAGGGLDEQFF	TGTGCCAGCAGCGTAGCTGGCGGGGGGCTGGATGAGCAGTTCTTC
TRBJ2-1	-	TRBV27	CASRGDYLSYNEQFF	TGTGCCAGCAGAGGAGACTACCTTTCCTACAATGAGCAGTTCTTC
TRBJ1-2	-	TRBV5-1	CASSSSGINYGYTF	TGCGCCAGCAGCTCTAGCGGGATCAACTATGGCTACACCTTC
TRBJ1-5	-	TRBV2	CASRLKTGGNQPQHF	TGTGCCAGCAGATTAAAGACAGGAGGCAATCAGCCCCAGCATTTT
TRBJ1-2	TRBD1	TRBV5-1	CASSLGQLYGYTF	TGCGCCAGCAGCCTGGGACAGCTTTATGGCTACACCTTC
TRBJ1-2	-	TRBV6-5	CASSYRGAGYGYTF	TGTGCCAGCAGTTATCGGGGGGCCGGCTATGGCTACACCTTC
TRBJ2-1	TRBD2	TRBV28	CASSFGASGAYNEQFF	TGTGCCAGCAGCTTTGGGGCTAGCGGGGCCTACAATGAGCAGTTCTTC
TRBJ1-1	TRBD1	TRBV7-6	CASRSAGTANTEAFF	TGTGCCAGCAGGTCCGCCGGGACAGCGAACACTGAAGCTTTCTTT
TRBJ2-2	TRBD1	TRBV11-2	CASSPGQGTNTGELFF	TGTGCCAGCAGCCCGGGACAGGGAACGAACACCGGGGAGCTGTTTTTT
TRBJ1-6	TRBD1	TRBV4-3	CASSQKAGTGGSPLHF	TGCGCCAGCAGCCAAAAGGCCGGGACAGGGGGTTCACCCCTCCACTTT
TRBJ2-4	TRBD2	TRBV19	CASSIEPGTSGNQYF	TGTGCCAGTAGTATAGAACCCGGGACTAGCGGTAATCAGTACTTC
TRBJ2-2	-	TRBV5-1	CASSFSRTGITGELFF	TGCGCCAGCAGCTTTAGTAGAACAGGGATAACCGGGGAGCTGTTTTTT
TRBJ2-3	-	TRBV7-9	CASTILRTDTQYF	TGTGCCAGCACCATCCTCCGGACAGATACGCAGTATTTT
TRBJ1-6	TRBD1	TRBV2	CASSLTPGTGGSPLHF	TGTGCCAGCAGCCTAACGCCCGGGACAGGGGGTTCACCCCTCCACTTT
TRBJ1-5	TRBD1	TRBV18	CASSPKTGQGGNQPQHF	TGTGCCAGCTCACCAAAAACTGGACAGGGCGGCAATCAGCCCCAGCATTTT
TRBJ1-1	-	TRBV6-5	CASTLGGTGNTEAFF	TGTGCCAGCACCCTTGGGGGGACTGGAAACACTGAAGCTTTCTTT
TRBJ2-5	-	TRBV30	CASSPDERRMTQYF	TGTGCCTCCTCCCCCGACGAAAGGAGGATGACCCAGTACTTC
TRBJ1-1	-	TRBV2	CASSEVNKNTEAFF	TGTGCCAGCAGTGAAGTTAACAAGAACACTGAAGCTTTCTTT
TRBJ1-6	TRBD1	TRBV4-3	CASSHVSPPGTGYNSPLHF	TGCGCCAGCAGCCATGTTTCGCCCCCCGGGACAGGCTATAATTCACCCCTCCACTTT
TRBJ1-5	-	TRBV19	CASSIAGLAYSNQPQHF	TGTGCCAGTAGTATAGCGGGGTTAGCTTATAGCAATCAGCCCCAGCATTTT
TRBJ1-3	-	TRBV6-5	CASTSGQISGNTIYF	TGTGCCAGCACCTCCGGACAGATCTCTGGAAACACCATATATTTT
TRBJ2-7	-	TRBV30	CAWSQGLNEQYF	TGTGCCTGGAGCCAGGGGTTAAACGAGCAGTACTTC
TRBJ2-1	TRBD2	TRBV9	CASSVSLAGGINEQFF	TGTGCCAGCAGCGTTTCCCTAGCGGGGGGGATCAATGAGCAGTTCTTC
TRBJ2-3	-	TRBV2	CASTKRLSTDTQYF	TGTGCCAGCACCAAGCGGTTAAGCACAGATACGCAGTATTTT
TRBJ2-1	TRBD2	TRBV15	CATSRVQSLADNYNEQFF	TGTGCCACCAGCAGAGTTCAGAGTCTAGCGGATAACTACAATGAGCAGTTCTTC
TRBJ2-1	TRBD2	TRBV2	CASSEESRGEFF	TGTGCCAGCAGTGAGGAGTCTCGGGGGGAGTTCTTC
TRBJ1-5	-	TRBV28	CASRPGAGEGQPQHF	TGTGCCAGCAGGCCGGGGGCAGGGGAGGGTCAGCCCCAGCATTTT
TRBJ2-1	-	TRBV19	CASSSKGLSYNEQFF	TGTGCCAGTAGTTCAAAGGGGTTATCCTACAATGAGCAGTTCTTC
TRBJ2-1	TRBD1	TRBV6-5	CASSSGQGLRQFF	TGTGCCAGCAGTTCGGGACAGGGGTTGAGGCAGTTCTTC
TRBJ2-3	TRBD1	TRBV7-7	CASSADGQGATDTQYF	TGTGCTAGCAGCGCCGACGGTCAGGGGGCAACAGATACGCAGTATTTT
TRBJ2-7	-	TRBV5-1	CASSLNGNEQYF	TGCGCCAGCAGCTTGAACGGGAACGAGCAGTACTTC
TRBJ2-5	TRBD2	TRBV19	CASSIHTSGSETQYF	TGTGCCAGTAGTATACATACTAGCGGGAGTGAGACCCAGTACTTC
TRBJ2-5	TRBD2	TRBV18	CASSPLETSVYQETQYF	TGTGCCAGCTCACCATTAGAGACTAGCGTGTACCAAGAGACCCAGTACTTC
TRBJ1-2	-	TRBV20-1	CSAPWGGGYTF	TGCAGTGCCCCATGGGGGGGTGGCTACACCTTC